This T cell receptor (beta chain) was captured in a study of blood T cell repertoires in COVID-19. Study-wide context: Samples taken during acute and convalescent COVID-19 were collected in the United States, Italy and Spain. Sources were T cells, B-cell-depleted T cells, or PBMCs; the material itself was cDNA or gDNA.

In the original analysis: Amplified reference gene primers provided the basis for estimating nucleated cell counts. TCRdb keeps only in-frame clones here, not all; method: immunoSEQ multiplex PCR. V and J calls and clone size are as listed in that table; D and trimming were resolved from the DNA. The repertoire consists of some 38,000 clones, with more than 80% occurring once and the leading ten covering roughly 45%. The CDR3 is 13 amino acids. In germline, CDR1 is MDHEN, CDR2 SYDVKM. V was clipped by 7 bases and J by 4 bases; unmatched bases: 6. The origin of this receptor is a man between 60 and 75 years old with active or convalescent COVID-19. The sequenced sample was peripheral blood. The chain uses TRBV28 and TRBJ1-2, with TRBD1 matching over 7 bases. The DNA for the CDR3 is TGTGCCAGCACCTTAACAGGGGTCTATGGCTACACCTTC. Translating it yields CASTLTGVYGYTF.